This T cell receptor (beta chain) comes out of a study of T-cell reconstitution after alpha-beta-depleted transplantation in children. V lost 3 bases and J 0 bases, leaving 6 bases between the germline ends. The CDR3 loop spans 14 amino acids. In germline, CDR1 is WSHSY, CDR2 SAAADI. This clonotype has at least ten counts. Its antigen is undetermined. Study conclusions and caveats: Newly made T cells mostly supplied T-cell counts and diversity one year after transplant. Some patients' high day-60 TCRbeta diversity was traced to surviving recipient T cells and thymic progenitors. The study reportedly traced alpha-beta T cells about two months after transplant to several hundred expanded graft clones.

Preparation of the TCRbeta library was carried out with unique molecular identifiers. From the PCR reads, TCRdb called clonotypes with MiXCR, one entry per CDR3 protein. The sample has around 600,000 distinct CDR3 sequences, approximately 22% seen once. Sample: PBMCs, mostly from graft donor cells, taken 360 days after TCRalphabeta/CD19-depleted stem cell transplant. This chain uses TRBV10-2 with TRBJ2-4; D is ambiguous. This sequence was found in a boy in the first two years of life who had a stem cell transplant for acute myeloid leukemia, so the T cells may come from the graft donor. CDR3: CASSEALAKNIQYF. The DNA of the CDR3 is TGCGCCAGCAGTGAAGCCCTAGCCAAAAACATTCAGTACTTC.